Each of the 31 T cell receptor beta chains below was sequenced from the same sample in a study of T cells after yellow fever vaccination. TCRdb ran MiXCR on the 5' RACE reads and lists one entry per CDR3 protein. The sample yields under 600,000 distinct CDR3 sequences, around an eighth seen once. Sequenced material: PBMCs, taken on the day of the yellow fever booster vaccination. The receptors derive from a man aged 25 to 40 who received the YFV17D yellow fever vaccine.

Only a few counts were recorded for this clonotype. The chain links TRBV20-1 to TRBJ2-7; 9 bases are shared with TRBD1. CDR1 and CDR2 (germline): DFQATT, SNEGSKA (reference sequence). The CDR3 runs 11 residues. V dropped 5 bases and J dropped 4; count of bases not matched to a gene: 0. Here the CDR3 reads CSAGQGYEQYF. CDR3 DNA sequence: TGCAGTGCTGGACAGGGGTACGAGCAGTACTTC.

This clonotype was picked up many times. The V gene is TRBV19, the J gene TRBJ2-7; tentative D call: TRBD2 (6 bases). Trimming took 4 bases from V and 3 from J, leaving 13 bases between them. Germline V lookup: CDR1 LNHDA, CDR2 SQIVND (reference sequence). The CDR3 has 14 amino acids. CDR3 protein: CASSRGGLSYEQYF. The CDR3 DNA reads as TGTGCCAGTAGTAGGGGCGGACTAAGCTACGAGCAGTACTTC.

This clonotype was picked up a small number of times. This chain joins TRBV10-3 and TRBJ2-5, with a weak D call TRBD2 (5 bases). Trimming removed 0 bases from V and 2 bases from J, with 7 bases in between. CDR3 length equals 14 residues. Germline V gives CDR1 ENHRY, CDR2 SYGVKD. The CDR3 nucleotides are TGTGCCATCAGTGAGTCAACTAGTCAAGAGACCCAGTACTTC. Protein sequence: CAISESTSQETQYF.

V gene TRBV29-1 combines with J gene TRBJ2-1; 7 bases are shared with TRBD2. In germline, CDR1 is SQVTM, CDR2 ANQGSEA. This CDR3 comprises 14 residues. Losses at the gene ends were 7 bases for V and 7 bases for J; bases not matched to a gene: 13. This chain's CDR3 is CSADGSGLGNEQFF. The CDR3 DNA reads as TGCAGCGCCGATGGTAGCGGGCTGGGGAATGAGCAGTTCTTC.

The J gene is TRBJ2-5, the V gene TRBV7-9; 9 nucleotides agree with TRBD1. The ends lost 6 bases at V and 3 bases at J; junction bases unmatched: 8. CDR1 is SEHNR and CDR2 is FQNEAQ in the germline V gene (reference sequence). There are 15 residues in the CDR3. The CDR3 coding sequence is TGTGCCAGCAGACAGGGGACAGGGTTGGAAGAGACCCAGTACTTC. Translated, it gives CASRQGTGLEETQYF.

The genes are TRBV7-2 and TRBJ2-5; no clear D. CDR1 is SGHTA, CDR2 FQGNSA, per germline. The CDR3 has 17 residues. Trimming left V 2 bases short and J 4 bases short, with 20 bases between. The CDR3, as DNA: TGTGCCAGCAGCTTAACGTTGGTGCGGACCATCGTAGAGACCCAGTACTTC. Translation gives CASSLTLVRTIVETQYF.

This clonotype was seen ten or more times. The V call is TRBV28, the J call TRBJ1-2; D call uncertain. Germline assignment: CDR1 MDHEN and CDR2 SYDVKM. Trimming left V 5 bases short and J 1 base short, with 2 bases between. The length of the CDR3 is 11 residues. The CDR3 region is CASSVNYGYTF. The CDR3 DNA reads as TGTGCCAGCAGTGTTAACTATGGCTACACCTTC.

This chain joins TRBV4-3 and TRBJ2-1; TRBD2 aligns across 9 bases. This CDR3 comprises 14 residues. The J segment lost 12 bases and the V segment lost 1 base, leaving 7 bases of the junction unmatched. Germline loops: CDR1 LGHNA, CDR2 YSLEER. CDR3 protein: CASSQGTSAYRQFF. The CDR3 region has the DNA TGCGCCAGCAGCCAAGGGACTAGCGCTTATAGGCAGTTCTTC.

The CDR3 here is CASSSPRRVDETQYF. In nucleotides, the CDR3 is TGTGCCAGCAGCTCTCCTCGCAGGGTGGACGAGACCCAGTACTTC. The chain recombines TRBV6-1 with TRBJ2-5; a weak D match, TRBD1 (5 bases). This CDR3 is 15 amino acids long. Per germline, CDR1 MNHNS and CDR2 SASEGT. The V end lost 6 bases, the J end lost 5 bases, and 19 bases lay between the germline ends.

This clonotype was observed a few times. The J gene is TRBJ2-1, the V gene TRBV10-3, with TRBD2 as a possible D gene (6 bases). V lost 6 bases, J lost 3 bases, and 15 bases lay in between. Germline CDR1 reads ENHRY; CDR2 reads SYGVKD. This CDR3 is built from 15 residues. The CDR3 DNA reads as TGTGCCATCAGCAAAGATAGCGGAGTCTACAATGAGCAGTTCTTC. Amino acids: CAISKDSGVYNEQFF.

This chain's CDR3 is CASTPDSPYEQYF. CDR3 bases: TGTGCCAGCACCCCGGACAGTCCTTACGAGCAGTACTTC. The rearrangement links TRBV6-2 or TRBV6-3 to TRBJ2-7; the D gene is possibly TRBD1 (6 bases). With 7 bases removed from V and 4 bases from J, the gap between germline ends came to 14 bases. CDR1 is MNHEY, CDR2 SVGEGT, per germline. This CDR3 is built from 13 residues.

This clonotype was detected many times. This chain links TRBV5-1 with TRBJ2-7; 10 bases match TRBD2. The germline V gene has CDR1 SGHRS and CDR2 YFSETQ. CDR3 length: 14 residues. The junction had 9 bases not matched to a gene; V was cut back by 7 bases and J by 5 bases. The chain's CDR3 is CASRTAGGPDEQYF. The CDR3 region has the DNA TGCGCCAGCCGAACAGCGGGAGGGCCTGACGAGCAGTACTTC.

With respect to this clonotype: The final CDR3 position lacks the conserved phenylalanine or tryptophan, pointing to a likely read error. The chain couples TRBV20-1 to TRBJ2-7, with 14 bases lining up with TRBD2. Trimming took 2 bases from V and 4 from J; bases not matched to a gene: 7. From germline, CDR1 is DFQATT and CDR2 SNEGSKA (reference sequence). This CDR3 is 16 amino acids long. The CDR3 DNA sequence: TGCAGTGCTAGACCGGGACTAGCGGGAGTGGTATACGAGCAGTACCTC. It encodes CSARPGLAGVVYEQYL.

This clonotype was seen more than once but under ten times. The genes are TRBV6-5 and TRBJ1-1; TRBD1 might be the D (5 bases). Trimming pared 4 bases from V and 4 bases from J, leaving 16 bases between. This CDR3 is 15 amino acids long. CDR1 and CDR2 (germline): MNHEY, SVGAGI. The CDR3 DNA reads TGTGCCAGCAGTTTCGACCCGTATAGGGGCACTGAAGCTTTCTTT. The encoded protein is CASSFDPYRGTEAFF.

DNA for the CDR3: TGTGCCACCAGCAGAGATGTGGGGGCTTTGTCCGGGGAGCTGTTTTTT. It specifies CATSRDVGALSGELFF. V usage is TRBV15 and J usage is TRBJ2-2, with D possibly matching TRBD1 (6 bases). Between the trimmed V and J ends, which lost 0 bases and 6 bases, there was a span of 14 bases. Germline lookup yields CDR1 LNHNV and CDR2 YYDKDF (reference sequence). The CDR3 runs 16 residues.

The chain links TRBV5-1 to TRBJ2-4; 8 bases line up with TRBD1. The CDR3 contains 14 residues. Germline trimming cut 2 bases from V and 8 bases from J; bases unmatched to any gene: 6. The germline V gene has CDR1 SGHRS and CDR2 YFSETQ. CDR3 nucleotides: TGCGCCAGCAGCTTCCGGACAGGGCAGGACATTCAGTACTTC. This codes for CASSFRTGQDIQYF.

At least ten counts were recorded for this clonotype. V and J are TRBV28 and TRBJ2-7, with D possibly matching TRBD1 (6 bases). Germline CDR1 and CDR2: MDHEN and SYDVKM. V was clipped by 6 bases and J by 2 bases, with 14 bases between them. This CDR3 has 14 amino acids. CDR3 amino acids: CASSSRQVTYEQYF. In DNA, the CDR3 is TGTGCCAGCAGCTCCAGACAGGTCACCTACGAGCAGTACTTC.

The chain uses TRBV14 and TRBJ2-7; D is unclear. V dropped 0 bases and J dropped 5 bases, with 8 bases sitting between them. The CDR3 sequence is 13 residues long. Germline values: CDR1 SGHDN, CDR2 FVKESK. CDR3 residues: CASSQELWDEQYF. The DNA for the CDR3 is TGTGCCAGCAGCCAAGAATTATGGGACGAGCAGTACTTC.

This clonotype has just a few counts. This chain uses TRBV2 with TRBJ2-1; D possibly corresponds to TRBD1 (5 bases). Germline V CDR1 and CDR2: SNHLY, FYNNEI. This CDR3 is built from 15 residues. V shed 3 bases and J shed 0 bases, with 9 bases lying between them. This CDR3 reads CASSEVQGSYNEQFF. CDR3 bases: TGTGCCAGCAGTGAGGTCCAGGGCTCCTACAATGAGCAGTTCTTC.

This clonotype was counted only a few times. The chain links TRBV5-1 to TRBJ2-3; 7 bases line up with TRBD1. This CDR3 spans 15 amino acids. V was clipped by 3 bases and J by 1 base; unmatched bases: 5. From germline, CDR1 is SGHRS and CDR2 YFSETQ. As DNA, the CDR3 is TGCGCCAGCAGCTCTCCGGGACAGCGCACAGATACGCAGTATTTT. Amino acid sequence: CASSSPGQRTDTQYF.

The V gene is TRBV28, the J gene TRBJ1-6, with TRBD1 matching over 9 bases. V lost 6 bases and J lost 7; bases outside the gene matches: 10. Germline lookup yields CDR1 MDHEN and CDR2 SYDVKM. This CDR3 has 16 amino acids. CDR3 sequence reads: CASRDTGGGLNSPLHF. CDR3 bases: TGTGCCAGCAGAGACACAGGGGGCGGATTAAATTCACCCCTCCACTTT.

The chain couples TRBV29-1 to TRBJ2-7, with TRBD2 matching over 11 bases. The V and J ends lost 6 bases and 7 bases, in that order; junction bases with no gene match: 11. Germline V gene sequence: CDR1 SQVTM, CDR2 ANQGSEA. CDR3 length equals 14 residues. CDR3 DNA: TGCAGCGTATCAATAGCGGGAGGGCCGGTTGAGCAGTACTTC. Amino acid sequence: CSVSIAGGPVEQYF.

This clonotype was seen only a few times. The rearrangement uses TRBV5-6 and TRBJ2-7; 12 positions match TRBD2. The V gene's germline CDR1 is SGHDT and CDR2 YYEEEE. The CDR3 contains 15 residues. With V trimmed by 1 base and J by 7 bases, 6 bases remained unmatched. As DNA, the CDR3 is TGTGCCAGCAGCTTGAGACTAGCGGGAGCTTTAGAGCAGTACTTC. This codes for CASSLRLAGALEQYF. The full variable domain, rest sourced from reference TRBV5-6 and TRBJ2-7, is DAGVTQSPTHLIKTRGQQVTLRCSPKSGHDTVSWYQQALGQGPQFIFQYYEEEERQRGNFPDRFSGHQFPNYSSELNVNALLLGDSALYLCASSLRLAGALEQYFGPGTRLTVT.

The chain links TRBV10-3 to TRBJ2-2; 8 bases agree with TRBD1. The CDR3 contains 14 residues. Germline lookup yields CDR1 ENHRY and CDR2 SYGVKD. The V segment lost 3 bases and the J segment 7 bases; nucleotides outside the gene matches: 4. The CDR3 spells CAISDGQGSGELFF. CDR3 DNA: TGTGCCATCAGTGACGGACAGGGAAGCGGGGAGCTGTTTTTT.

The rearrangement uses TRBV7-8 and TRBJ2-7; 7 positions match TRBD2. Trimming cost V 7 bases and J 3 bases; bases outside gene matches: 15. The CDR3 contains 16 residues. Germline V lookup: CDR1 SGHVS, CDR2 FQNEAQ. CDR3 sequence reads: CASIKGLAVARYEQYF. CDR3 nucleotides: TGTGCCAGCATCAAGGGCCTAGCGGTCGCACGCTACGAGCAGTACTTC.

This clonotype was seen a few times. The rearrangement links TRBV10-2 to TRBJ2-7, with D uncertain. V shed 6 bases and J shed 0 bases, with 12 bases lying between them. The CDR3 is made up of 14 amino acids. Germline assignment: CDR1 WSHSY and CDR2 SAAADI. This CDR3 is CASRSRNRSYEQYF. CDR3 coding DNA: TGCGCCAGCAGGTCCCGGAATCGCTCCTACGAGCAGTACTTC.

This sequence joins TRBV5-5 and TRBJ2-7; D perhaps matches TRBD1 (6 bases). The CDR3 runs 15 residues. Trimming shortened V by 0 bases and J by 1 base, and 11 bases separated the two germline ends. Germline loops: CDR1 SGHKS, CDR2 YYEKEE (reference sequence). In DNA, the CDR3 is TGTGCCAGCAGCTTGGAGGGACACTTTTCCTACGAGCAGTACTTC. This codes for CASSLEGHFSYEQYF.

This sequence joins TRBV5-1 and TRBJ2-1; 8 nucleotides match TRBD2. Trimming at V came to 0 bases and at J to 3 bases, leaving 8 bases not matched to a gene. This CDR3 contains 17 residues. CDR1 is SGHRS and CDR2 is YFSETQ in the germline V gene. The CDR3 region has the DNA TGCGCCAGCAGCTTGGTTTCTGCGGGAGGTCGCTACAATGAGCAGTTCTTC. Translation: CASSLVSAGGRYNEQFF.

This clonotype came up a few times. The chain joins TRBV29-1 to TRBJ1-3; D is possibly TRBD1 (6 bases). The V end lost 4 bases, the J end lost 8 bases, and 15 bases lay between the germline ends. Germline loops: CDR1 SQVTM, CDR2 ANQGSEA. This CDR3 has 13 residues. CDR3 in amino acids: CSVGSGGSDTIYF. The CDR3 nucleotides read TGCAGCGTTGGTTCCGGGGGCTCGGACACCATATATTTT.

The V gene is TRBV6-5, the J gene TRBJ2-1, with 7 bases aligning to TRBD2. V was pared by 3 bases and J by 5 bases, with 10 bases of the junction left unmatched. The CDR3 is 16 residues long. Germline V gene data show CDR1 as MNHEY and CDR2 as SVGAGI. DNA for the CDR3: TGTGCCAGCAGTTATAGTGGCGGGAGTCCCCACAATGAGCAGTTCTTC. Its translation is CASSYSGGSPHNEQFF.

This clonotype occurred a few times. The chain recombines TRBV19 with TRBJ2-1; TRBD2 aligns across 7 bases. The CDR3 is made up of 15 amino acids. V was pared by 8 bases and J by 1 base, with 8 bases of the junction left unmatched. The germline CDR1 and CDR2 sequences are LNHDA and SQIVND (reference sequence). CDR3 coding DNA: TGTGCCAGTCTCCCCCTGGGAGGGTCCTACAATGAGCAGTTCTTC. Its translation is CASLPLGGSYNEQFF.